This T cell receptor beta chain comes out of a study of CD8+CD57+ T cells in acquired aplastic anemia. Study-wide points: Comparison of patients with controls identified almost 30 shared CD8+ CDR3 sequences.

The template for TCR beta VDJ and CDR3 sequence profiling was genomic DNA. One entry per CDR3 protein, called by TCRdb with MiXCR from the reads. The sample consists of about 200,000 distinct CDR3 sequences, 60% to 80% of them appearing once. This clonotype occurred many times. The antigen is not known. CD8+CD57+ cell expansion had been shown by flow cytometry in patients chosen for sequencing. The enrolled patients all had severe acquired aplastic anemia. Among the patients, none had received any therapy at the time of blood sampling. V lost 4 bases to trimming and J lost 3 bases; unmatched junction nucleotides: 4. The CDR3 sequence is 13 residues long. CDR1 is SGHRS, CDR2 YFSETQ, per germline.

This chain uses TRBV5-1 with TRBJ2-7, with TRBD1 matching 7 bases. Sequencing was carried out using sorted CD4+, CD8+, or CD8+CD57+ T cells (not recorded which) from PBMCs. This clonotype was obtained from a human donor with aplastic anemia. CDR3 DNA: TGCGCCAGCAGCCTGGGACAGCTCTACGAGCAGTACTTC. The encoded protein is CASSLGQLYEQYF.